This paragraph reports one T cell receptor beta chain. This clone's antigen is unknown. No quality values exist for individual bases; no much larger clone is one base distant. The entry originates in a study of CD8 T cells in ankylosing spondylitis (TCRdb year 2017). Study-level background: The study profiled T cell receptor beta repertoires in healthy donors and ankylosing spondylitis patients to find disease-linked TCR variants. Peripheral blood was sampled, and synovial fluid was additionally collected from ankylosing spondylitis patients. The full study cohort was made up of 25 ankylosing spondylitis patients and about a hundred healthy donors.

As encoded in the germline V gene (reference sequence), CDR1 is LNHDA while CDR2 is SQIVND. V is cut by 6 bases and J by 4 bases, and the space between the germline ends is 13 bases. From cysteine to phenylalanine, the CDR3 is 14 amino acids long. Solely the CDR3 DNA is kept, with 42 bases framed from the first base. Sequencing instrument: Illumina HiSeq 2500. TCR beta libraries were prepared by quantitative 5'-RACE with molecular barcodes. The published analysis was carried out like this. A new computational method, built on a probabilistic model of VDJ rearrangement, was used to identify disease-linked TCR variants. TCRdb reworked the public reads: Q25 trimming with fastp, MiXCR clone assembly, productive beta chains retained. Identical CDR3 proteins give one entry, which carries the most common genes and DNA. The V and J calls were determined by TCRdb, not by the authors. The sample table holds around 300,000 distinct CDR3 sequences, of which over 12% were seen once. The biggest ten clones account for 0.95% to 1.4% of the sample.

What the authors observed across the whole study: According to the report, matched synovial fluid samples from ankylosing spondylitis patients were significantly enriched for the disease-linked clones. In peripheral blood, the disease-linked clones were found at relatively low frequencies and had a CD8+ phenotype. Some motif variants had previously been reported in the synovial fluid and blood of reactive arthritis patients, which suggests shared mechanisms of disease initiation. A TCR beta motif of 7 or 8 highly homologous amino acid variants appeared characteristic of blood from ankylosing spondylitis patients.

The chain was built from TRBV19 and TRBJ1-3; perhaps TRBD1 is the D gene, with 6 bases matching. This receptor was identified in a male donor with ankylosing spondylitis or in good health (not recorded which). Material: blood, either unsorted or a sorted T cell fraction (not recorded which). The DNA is TGTGCCAGTAGCTCCGGGACACCCGGAAACACCATATATTTT. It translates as CASSSGTPGNTIYF.